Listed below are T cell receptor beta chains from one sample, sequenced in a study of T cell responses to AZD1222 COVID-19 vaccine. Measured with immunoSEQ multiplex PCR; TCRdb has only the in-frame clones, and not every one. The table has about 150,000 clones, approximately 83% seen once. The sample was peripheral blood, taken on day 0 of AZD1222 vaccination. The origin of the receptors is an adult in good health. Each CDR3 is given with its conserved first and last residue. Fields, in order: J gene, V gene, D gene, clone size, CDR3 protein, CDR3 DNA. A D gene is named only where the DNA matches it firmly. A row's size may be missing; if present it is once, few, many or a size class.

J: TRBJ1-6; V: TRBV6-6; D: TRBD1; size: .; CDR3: CASARDRGSPLHF; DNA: TGTGCCAGTGCTCGGGACAGGGGGTCACCCCTCCACTTT
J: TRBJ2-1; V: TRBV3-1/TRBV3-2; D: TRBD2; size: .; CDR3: CASSQARLALSSYNEQFF; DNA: TGTGCCAGCAGCCAAGCCAGACTAGCCCTGAGCTCCTACAATGAGCAGTTCTTC
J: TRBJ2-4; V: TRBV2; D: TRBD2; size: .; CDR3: CASSLTGGSKNIQYF; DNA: TGTGCCAGCAGTCTAACGGGAGGTTCCAAAAACATTCAGTACTTC
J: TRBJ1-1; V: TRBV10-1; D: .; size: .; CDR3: CASSESFGRGPTEAFF; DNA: TGCGCCAGCAGTGAGTCATTCGGCAGGGGTCCTACTGAAGCTTTCTTT
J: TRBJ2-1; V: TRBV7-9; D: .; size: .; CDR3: CASRLARNEQFF; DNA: TGTGCCAGCAGACTAGCTCGCAATGAGCAGTTCTTC
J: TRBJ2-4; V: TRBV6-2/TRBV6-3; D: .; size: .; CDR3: CASSYSPRQAKNIQYF; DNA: TGTGCCAGCAGTTACTCGCCCCGACAAGCCAAAAACATTCAGTACTTC
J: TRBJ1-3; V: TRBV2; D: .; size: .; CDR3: CASRVDGGSGNTIYF; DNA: TGTGCCAGCAGAGTTGACGGAGGCTCTGGAAACACCATATATTTT
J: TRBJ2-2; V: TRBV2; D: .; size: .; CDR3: CASSEGPNTGELFF; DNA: TGTGCCAGCAGTGAAGGCCCGAACACCGGGGAGCTGTTTTTT
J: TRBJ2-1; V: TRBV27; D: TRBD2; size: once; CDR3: CASSLGGGPYNEQFF; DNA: TGTGCCAGCAGTTTAGGGGGAGGGCCCTACAATGAGCAGTTCTTC
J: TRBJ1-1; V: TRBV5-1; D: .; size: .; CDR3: CASSPRTAGMNTEAFF; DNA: TGCGCCAGCAGCCCCAGGACAGCCGGAATGAACACTGAAGCTTTCTTT
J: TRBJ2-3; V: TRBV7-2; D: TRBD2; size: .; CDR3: CASSLSGGITDTQYF; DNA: TGTGCCAGCAGCTTAAGCGGGGGGATCACAGATACGCAGTATTTT
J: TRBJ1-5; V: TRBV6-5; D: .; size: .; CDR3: CASSPQGWGQPQHF; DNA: TGTGCCAGCAGTCCACAGGGCTGGGGCCAGCCCCAGCATTTT
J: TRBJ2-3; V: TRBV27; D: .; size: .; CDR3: CASSSGPSASPDTQYF; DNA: TGTGCCAGCAGTTCCGGCCCATCAGCCAGCCCAGATACGCAGTATTTT
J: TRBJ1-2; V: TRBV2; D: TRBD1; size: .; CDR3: CASDLTGDGYTF; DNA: TGTGCCAGCGATTTAACAGGGGATGGCTACACCTTC
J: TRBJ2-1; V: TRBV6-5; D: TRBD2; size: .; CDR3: CASSLRGGTPAGEQFF; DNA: TGTGCCAGCAGTTTACGGGGGGGCACACCCGCGGGTGAGCAGTTCTTC
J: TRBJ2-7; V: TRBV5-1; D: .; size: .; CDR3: CASFLQQGSYEQYF; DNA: TGCGCCAGCTTCCTCCAACAGGGATCCTACGAGCAGTACTTC